The clone carrying this T cell receptor beta chain was seen just once. Per the original data handling: Amplification of reference gene primers provided the estimated nucleated cell counts. Data came from immunoSEQ multiplex PCR; TCRdb stores just in-frame clones and leaves some out. V and J calls and clone size follow that table, whereas D and trimming were derived from the DNA. The sample carries approximately 260,000 clones, 70% to 90% recorded once. The record originates from a study of blood T cell repertoires in COVID-19. The wider study: Some COVID-19 samples were acute and others convalescent; all came from the United States, Italy and Spain. In each case, the material was cDNA or gDNA derived from T cells, B-cell-depleted T cells, or PBMCs.

V was cut by 3 bases and J by 4 bases, with 12 bases left in between. CDR3 length: 13 residues. Germline CDR1 SQVTM, CDR2 ANQGSEA. This clonotype was sampled from a woman in her sixties or seventies with acute or convalescent COVID-19. The sequenced material came from peripheral blood. The V call is TRBV29-1, the J call TRBJ1-2; possible D gene TRBD1, 6 bases. In DNA form, the CDR3 reads TGCAGCGTTGATGGGGGGGGGCCCTATGGCTACACCTTC. As protein: CSVDGGGPYGYTF.